These 19 T cell receptor beta chains share one sample of origin, sequenced in a study of control samples from healthy donors and cancer patients. Generated by immunoSEQ multiplex PCR, the TCRdb table keeps only in-frame clones and is missing some. The sample has 150,000 to 200,000 clones; nearly 90% are singletons. The sequencing sample was made of blood. The source is a woman in her 50s in good health.

The chain uses TRBV9 and TRBJ2-3, with 10 bases aligning to TRBD2. Germline V gene data show CDR1 as SGDLS and CDR2 as YYNGEE. The CDR3 runs to 15 residues. Trimming cost V 3 bases and J 5 bases; bases outside gene matches: 6. Here the CDR3 DNA reads TGTGCCAGCAGCGGACCTAGCGGGGGAAAAGATACGCAGTATTTT. This translates into CASSGPSGGKDTQYF. Using reference TRBV9 and TRBJ2-3 for the parts outside the CDR3, the full variable domain is DSGVTQTPKHLITATGQRVTLRCSPRSGDLSVYWYQQSLDQGLQFLIQYYNGEERAKGNILERFSAQQFPDLHSELNLSSLELGDSALYFCASSGPSGGKDTQYFGPGTRLTVL.

The V gene is TRBV28, the J gene TRBJ1-1, with 9 positions matching TRBD1. From germline, CDR1 is MDHEN and CDR2 SYDVKM. This CDR3 region has 15 residues. J gave up 4 bases and V 5 bases, and 8 bases lay outside the gene matches. DNA of the CDR3: TGTGCCAGCAGTCCCGCCACAGGGGGCGTCACTGAAGCTTTCTTT. It specifies CASSPATGGVTEAFF.

This clone was seen a handful of times. This chain connects TRBV18 to TRBJ2-5; 11 positions agree with TRBD2. Germline CDR1 reads KGHSH; CDR2 reads LQKENI. Trimming at V came to 2 bases and at J to 2 bases, leaving 4 bases not matched to a gene. The CDR3 runs 16 residues. The CDR3 nucleotides are TGTGCCAGCTCACCAAGCTCTAGCGGGGGGCAAGAGACCCAGTACTTC. It encodes CASSPSSSGGQETQYF.

In its sample, this clone was seen a few times. The junction departs from the called germline gene at one end, perhaps through a read error. The rearrangement links TRBV5-6 to TRBJ2-7; 10 nucleotides align to TRBD1. This CDR3 contains 14 residues. The germline gives CDR1 SGHDT, CDR2 YYEEEE. CDR3 protein: CASSSGQGSFEQYF. The CDR3 nucleotides read TGTGCCAGCAGCTCGGGACAGGGGTCCTTCGAGCAGTACTTC.

CDR3 residues: CASSQGGRFYNEQFF. In nucleotides, the CDR3 is TGTGCCAGCAGCCAAGGCGGGAGATTCTACAATGAGCAGTTCTTC. The chain has TRBV3-1 (or the pseudogene TRBV3-2) and TRBJ2-1; 7 bases match TRBD2. The V gene's germline CDR1 is LGHDT and CDR2 YNNKEL (reference sequence). The CDR3 consists of 15 residues. The V and J ends lost 1 base and 3 bases, in that order; junction bases with no gene match: 3.

J is TRBJ1-1 and V is TRBV19, with D uncertain. This CDR3 has 13 amino acids. Trimming removed 5 bases at V and 5 bases at J, with 12 bases between. Germline CDR1 is LNHDA and CDR2 is SQIVND (reference sequence). The CDR3 loop reads CASSLSQVTEAFF. The CDR3 DNA reads TGTGCCAGTAGTCTATCCCAGGTAACTGAAGCTTTCTTT.

The CDR3 DNA follows: TGTGCCAGCATCTCCAGGGGGTACAGGCGCTCTGGAAACACCATATATTTT. This translates into CASISRGYRRSGNTIYF. The chain links TRBV5-4 to TRBJ1-3, with TRBD1 matching over 7 bases. Germline V CDR1 and CDR2: SGHNT, YYREEE (reference sequence). V trimming: 6 bases; J trimming: 0 bases; junction bases outside the gene matches: 12. The CDR3 is 17 amino acids.

V gene TRBV9 combines with J gene TRBJ2-5; perhaps D is TRBD1 or TRBD2 (6 bases each). The CDR3 has 19 residues. The V and J ends lost 0 bases and 0 bases respectively, with 21 bases between them. The germline V gene has CDR1 SGDLS and CDR2 YYNGEE. The CDR3 sequence: CASSVGGVRQVPHQETQYF. The DNA of the CDR3 is TGTGCCAGCAGCGTAGGGGGGGTCCGACAGGTACCTCACCAAGAGACCCAGTACTTC.

In this sample, this clone turned up once. The CDR3 DNA is TGTGCCAGCTCACCCCCACGGTCTAACTATGGCTACACCTTC. As protein: CASSPPRSNYGYTF. The chain employs TRBV18 and TRBJ1-2; D is unresolved. With 3 bases removed from V and 0 bases from J, the gap between germline ends came to 8 bases. CDR3 length: 14 residues. Germline assignment: CDR1 KGHSH and CDR2 LQKENI.

V is TRBV10-1 and J is TRBJ2-1, with D perhaps matching TRBD1 or TRBD2 (5 bases each). CDR1 is WNHNN and CDR2 is SYGVQD in the germline V gene (reference sequence). V lost 11 bases and J lost 7, with 18 bases in between. The CDR3 length is 13 residues. The CDR3 loop is CAATGQARNEQFF. The CDR3 bases are TGCGCCGCTACGGGGCAGGCGAGGAATGAGCAGTTCTTC.

The chain has TRBV9 and TRBJ1-3; D not resolved. Germline CDR1 is SGDLS and CDR2 is YYNGEE. Trimming cost V 0 bases and J 7 bases, with 8 bases left between them. The CDR3 runs to 13 residues. The CDR3 reads CASSVAEGNTIYF. The CDR3 DNA reads TGTGCCAGCAGCGTAGCGGAGGGCAACACCATATATTTT.

This sequence joins TRBV28 and TRBJ2-3; TRBD2 matches at 9 bases. Germline values: CDR1 MDHEN, CDR2 SYDVKM. CDR3 length: 17 amino acids. Losses at the gene ends were 2 bases for V and 4 bases for J; bases not matched to a gene: 10. The CDR3 loop reads CASSLVHSGSRADTQYF. The CDR3 nucleotides read TGTGCCAGCAGTTTAGTGCATAGCGGGAGCCGGGCAGATACGCAGTATTTT. The full variable domain, in which reference TRBV28 and TRBJ2-3 provide the parts outside the CDR3, is DVKVTQSSRYLVKRTGEKVFLECVQDMDHENMFWYRQDPGLGLRLIYFSYDVKMKEKGDIPEGYSVSREKKERFSLILESASTNQTSMYLCASSLVHSGSRADTQYFGPGTRLTVL.

The table lists this clone with a few counts. The chain recombines TRBV7-2 with TRBJ1-2; 11 nucleotides match TRBD1. From germline, CDR1 is SGHTA and CDR2 FQGNSA. The length of the CDR3 is 14 residues. V lost 5 bases, J lost 9 bases, and 8 bases stayed unmatched. Written as DNA, the CDR3 is TGTGCCAGCAGCATCCCGGGACAGGGGGGAAGCTACACCTTC. Protein: CASSIPGQGGSYTF.

The gene calls are TRBV5-1 and TRBJ1-1; no definite D call. The CDR3 is 11 residues long. Germline V gives CDR1 SGHRS, CDR2 YFSETQ. V shed 7 bases and J shed 0 bases, with 4 bases lying between them. The CDR3 spells CASSMNTEAFF. The DNA for the CDR3 is TGCGCCAGCTCTATGAACACTGAAGCTTTCTTT.

The chain carries TRBV5-6 and TRBJ1-5, with TRBD1 matching over 12 bases. The germline V gene has CDR1 SGHDT and CDR2 YYEEEE. V shed 5 bases and J 6 bases; nucleotides not matched to a gene: 6. The length of the CDR3 is 15 residues. CDR3 region: CASRLGQGAGQPQHF. The CDR3 DNA follows: TGTGCCAGCAGGCTGGGACAGGGGGCTGGTCAGCCCCAGCATTTT.

This clone has a single count. The J gene is TRBJ1-5, the V gene TRBV10-3, with unresolved D. Germline V gives CDR1 ENHRY, CDR2 SYGVKD. The CDR3 spans 14 residues. V was shortened by 0 bases and J by 7 bases, with 10 bases between the two germline ends. The DNA for the CDR3 is TGTGCCATCAGTGAGTCGATATTTTTCCAGCCCCAGCATTTT. Translated: CAISESIFFQPQHF.

CDR3 sequence: CASSSTAQSREKLFF. The CDR3 region has the DNA TGTGCCAGCAGTTCAACGGCCCAGAGTAGAGAAAAACTGTTTTTT. The chain recombines TRBV6-5 with TRBJ1-4; the D is unclear. CDR3 length equals 15 residues. In germline, CDR1 is MNHEY, CDR2 SVGAGI. Trimming pared 4 bases from V and 8 bases from J, leaving 17 bases between.

The chain carries TRBV4-1 and TRBJ1-1, with 11 bases aligning to TRBD1. The germline V gene encodes CDR1 MGHRA and CDR2 YSYEKL. The length of the CDR3 is 16 residues. J gave up 3 bases and V 0 bases, and 3 bases lay outside the gene matches. CDR3 in DNA: TGCGCCAGCAGCCAAGATGGGACAGGGGGGGACACTGAAGCTTTCTTT. Its protein is CASSQDGTGGDTEAFF.

The chain links TRBV10-2 to TRBJ2-3; possibly TRBD2 for D (5 bases). Trimming left V 10 bases short and J 4 bases short, with 18 bases between. The CDR3 is made up of 14 amino acids. Germline lookup yields CDR1 WSHSY and CDR2 SAAADI. DNA of the CDR3: TGCGCCACATCGGACTCCGCCAGTGCAGATACGCAGTATTTT. Residues: CATSDSASADTQYF.